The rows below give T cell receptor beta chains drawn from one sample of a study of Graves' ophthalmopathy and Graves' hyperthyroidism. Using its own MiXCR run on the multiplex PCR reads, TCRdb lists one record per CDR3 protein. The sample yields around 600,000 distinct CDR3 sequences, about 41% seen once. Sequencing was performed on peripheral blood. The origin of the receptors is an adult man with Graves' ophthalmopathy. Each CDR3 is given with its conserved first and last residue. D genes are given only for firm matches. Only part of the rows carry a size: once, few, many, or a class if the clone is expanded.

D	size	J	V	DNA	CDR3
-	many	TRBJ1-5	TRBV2	TGTGCCAGCAGTGACAGGATTAGCAATCAGCCCCAGCATTTT	CASSDRISNQPQHF
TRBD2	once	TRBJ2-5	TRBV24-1	TGTGCCACCAGTGTCGGACTAGCGGGAACTGAGACCCAGTACTTC	CATSVGLAGTETQYF
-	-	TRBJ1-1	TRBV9	TGTGCCAGCGGGAGTGCGAACACTGAAGCTTTCTTT	CASGSANTEAFF
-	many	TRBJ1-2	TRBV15	TGTGCCACCAGCAGAGAAGGGTCTGGCTATGGCTACACCTTC	CATSREGSGYGYTF
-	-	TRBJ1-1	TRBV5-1	TGCGCCAGCAGCTCGCAGGGTGTGACTGAAGCTTTCTTT	CASSSQGVTEAFF
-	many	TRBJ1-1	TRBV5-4	TGTGCCAGCAGCTCGACCCTCGGTGAAGCTTTCTTT	CASSSTLGEAFF
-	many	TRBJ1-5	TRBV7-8	TGTGCCAGCAGCTTCCAGGGAGTTGGGGATCAGCCCCAGCATTTT	CASSFQGVGDQPQHF
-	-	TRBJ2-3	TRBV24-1	TGTGCCACCAGTGATTTGCAAGGGGACGATACGCAGTATTTT	CATSDLQGDDTQYF
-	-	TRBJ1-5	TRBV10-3	TGTGCCATCACCTATAGCGGGACCGGCAATCAGCCCCAGCATTTT	CAITYSGTGNQPQHF
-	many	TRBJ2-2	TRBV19	TGTGCCAGTAGTAGTTGGGACGGGAACACCGGGGAGCTGTTTTTT	CASSSWDGNTGELFF
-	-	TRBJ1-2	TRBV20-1	TGCAGTGCTAGGAGGCCGGAAGGGGGCTATGGCTACACCTTC	CSARRPEGGYGYTF
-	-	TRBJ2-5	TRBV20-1	TGCAGTGCTCACTCCACCACCCCGGGGACCCAGTACTTC	CSAHSTTPGTQYF
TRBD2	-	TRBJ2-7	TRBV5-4	TGTGCCAGCAGGGTCGCGGGACTAAATTCTGAGCAGTACTTC	CASRVAGLNSEQYF
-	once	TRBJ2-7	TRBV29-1	TGCAGCGTTGAATTTCAGGGTATGGGGAGCGAGCAGTACTTC	CSVEFQGMGSEQYF
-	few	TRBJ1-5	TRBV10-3	TGTGCCATCAGTGAGGTCTCGGGGGAGACCCAGCATTTT	CAISEVSGETQHF
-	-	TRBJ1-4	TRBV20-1	TGCAGTGCTCGTCCCCCAAAAAGGGAAAAACTGTTTTTT	CSARPPKREKLFF
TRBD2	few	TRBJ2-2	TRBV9	TGTGCCAGCAGCCAAGGGACTAGCGGGGATAGGACCGGGGAGCTGTTTTTT	CASSQGTSGDRTGELFF
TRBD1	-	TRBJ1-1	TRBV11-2	TGTGCCAGCAGCTTAGTGACAGGGCTGAGGGAAACTTTCTTT	CASSLVTGLRETFF
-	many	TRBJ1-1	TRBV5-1	TGCGCCAGCAGCCCGGTACGGGGCGTGAACACTGAAGCTTTCTTT	CASSPVRGVNTEAFF
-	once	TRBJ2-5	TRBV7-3	TGTGCCAGCAGCTTAATCGGTGGGGGAGAAGAGACCCAGTACTTC	CASSLIGGGEETQYF
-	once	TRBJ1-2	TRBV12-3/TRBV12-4	TGTGCCAGCAGTCCCCTTGAGGGAGGAATCTATGGCTACACCTTC	CASSPLEGGIYGYTF
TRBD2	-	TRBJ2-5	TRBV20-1	TGCAGTGCCGAACTAGCGGGGGCGATAAACCAAGAGACCCAGTACTTC	CSAELAGAINQETQYF
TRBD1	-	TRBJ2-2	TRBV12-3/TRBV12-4	TGTGCCAGCAGTAGGGGGACAGGGGCCAGATTCGGGGAGCTGTTTTTT	CASSRGTGARFGELFF
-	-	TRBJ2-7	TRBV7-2	TGTGCCAGCAGCCAAGATTATCCGGGGAACTACGAGCAGTACTTC	CASSQDYPGNYEQYF